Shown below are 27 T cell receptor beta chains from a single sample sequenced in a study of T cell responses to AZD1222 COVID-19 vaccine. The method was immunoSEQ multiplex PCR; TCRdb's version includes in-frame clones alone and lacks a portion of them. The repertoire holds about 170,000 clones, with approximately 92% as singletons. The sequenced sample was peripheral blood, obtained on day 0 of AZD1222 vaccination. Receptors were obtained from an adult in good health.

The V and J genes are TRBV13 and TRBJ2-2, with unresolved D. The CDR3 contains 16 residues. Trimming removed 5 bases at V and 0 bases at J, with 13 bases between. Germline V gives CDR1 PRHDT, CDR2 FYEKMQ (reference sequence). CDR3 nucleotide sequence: TGTGCCAGCAGCCCCTTCGGAACGCCGAACACCGGGGAGCTGTTTTTT. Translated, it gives CASSPFGTPNTGELFF.

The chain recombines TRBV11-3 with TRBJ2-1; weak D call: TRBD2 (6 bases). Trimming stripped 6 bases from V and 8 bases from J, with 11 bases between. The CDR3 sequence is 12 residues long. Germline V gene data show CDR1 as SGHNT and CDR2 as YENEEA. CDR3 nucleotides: TGTGCCAGCAGTCACCGCGGGGATGAGCAGTTCTTC. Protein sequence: CASSHRGDEQFF. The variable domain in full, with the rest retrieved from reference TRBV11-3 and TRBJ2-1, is EAGVVQSPRYKIIEKKQPVAFWCNPISGHNTLYWYLQNLGQGPELLIRYENEEAVDDSQLPKDRFSAERLKGVDSTLKIQPAELGDSAVYLCASSHRGDEQFFGPGTRLTVL.

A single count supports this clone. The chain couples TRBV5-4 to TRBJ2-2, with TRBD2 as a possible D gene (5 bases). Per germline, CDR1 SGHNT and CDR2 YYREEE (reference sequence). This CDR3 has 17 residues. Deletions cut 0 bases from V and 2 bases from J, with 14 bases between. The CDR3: CASSLAFGLSNTGELFF. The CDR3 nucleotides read TGTGCCAGCAGCTTGGCGTTCGGACTCTCAAACACCGGGGAGCTGTTTTTT.

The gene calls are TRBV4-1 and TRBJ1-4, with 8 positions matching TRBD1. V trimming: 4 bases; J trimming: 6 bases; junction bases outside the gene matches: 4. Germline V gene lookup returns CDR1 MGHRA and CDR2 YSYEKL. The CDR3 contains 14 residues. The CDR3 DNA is TGCGCCAGCAGCCCCGGACAGGGCGATGAAAAACTGTTTTTT. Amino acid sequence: CASSPGQGDEKLFF.

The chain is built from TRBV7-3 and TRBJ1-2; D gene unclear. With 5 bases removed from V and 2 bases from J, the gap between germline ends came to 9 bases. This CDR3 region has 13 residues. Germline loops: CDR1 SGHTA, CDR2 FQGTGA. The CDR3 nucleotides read TGTGCCAGCAGCGCCAACCCGAACTATGGCTACACCTTC. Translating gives CASSANPNYGYTF.

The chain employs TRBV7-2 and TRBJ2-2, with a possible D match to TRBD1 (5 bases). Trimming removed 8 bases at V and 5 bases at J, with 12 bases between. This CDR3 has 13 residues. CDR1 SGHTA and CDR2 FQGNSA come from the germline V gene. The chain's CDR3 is CASLRAPTGELFF. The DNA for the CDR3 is TGTGCCAGCCTCAGGGCGCCTACCGGGGAGCTGTTTTTT.

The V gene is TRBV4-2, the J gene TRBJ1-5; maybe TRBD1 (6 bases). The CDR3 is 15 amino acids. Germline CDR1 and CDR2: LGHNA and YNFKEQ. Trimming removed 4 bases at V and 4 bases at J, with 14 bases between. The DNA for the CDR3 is TGTGCCAGCAGCCCCGGACAGAGCCTAAATCAGCCCCAGCATTTT. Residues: CASSPGQSLNQPQHF.

CDR3 sequence reads: CASSQSGGASDTQYF. The CDR3 nucleotides read TGTGCCAGCAGCCAAAGCGGGGGGGCCTCAGATACGCAGTATTTT. The chain is built from TRBV6-2 or TRBV6-3 and TRBJ2-3; 10 bases are shared with TRBD2. Germline values: CDR1 MNHEY, CDR2 SVGEGT. The CDR3 is 15 residues long. Trimming cost V 6 bases and J 4 bases; bases outside gene matches: 7.

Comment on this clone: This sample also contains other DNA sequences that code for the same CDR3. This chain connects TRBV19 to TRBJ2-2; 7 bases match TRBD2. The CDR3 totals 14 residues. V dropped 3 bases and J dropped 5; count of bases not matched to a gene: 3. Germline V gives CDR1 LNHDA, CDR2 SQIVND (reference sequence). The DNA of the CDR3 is TGTGCCAGTAGTATCGTCGGGGGGACCGGGGAGCTGTTTTTT. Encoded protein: CASSIVGGTGELFF.

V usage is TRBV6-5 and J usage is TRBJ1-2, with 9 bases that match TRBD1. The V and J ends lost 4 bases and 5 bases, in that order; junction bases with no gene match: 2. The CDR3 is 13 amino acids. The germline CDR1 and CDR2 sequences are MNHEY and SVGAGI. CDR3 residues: CASSSDRGYGYTF. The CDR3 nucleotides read TGTGCCAGCAGTTCCGACAGGGGGTATGGCTACACCTTC.

The CDR3 reads CASTPRVGDQETQYF. Written as DNA, the CDR3 is TGTGCCAGCACCCCACGGGTCGGGGATCAAGAGACCCAGTACTTC. This chain links TRBV7-9 with TRBJ2-5; tentatively, D is TRBD2 (5 bases). This CDR3 spans 15 amino acids. Germline V lookup: CDR1 SEHNR, CDR2 FQNEAQ (reference sequence). V was clipped by 7 bases and J by 2 bases, with 17 bases between them.

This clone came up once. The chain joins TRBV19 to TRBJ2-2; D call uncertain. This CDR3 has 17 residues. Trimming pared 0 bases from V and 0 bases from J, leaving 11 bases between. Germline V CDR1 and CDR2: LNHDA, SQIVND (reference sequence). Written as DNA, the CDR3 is TGTGCCAGTAGTATAGAAAGGACCGGTCCGAACACCGGGGAGCTGTTTTTT. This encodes CASSIERTGPNTGELFF.

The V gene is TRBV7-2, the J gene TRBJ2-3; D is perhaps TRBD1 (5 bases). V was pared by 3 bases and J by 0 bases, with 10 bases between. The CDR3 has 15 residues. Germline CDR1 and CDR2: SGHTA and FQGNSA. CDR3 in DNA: TGTGCCAGCAGCTTGGGTGGGGCTAGCACAGATACGCAGTATTTT. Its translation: CASSLGGASTDTQYF.

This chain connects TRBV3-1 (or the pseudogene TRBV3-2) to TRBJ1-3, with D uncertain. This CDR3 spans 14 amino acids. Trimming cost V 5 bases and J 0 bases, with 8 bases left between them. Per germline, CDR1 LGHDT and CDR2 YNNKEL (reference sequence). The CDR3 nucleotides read TGTGCCAGCAGCGACGAGAGCTCTGGAAACACCATATATTTT. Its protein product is CASSDESSGNTIYF.

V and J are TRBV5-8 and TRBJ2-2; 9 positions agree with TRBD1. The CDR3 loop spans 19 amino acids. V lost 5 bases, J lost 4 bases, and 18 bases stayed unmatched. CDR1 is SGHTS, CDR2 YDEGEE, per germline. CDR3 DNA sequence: TGTGCCAGCAGTCCTGGTTTTATGTCTTCGACAGGGGGCACCGGGGAGCTGTTTTTT. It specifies CASSPGFMSSTGGTGELFF.

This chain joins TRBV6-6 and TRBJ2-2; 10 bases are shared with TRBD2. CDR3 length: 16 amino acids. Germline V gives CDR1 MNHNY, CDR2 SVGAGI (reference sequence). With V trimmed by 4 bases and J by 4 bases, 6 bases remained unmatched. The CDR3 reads CASSSSAGGPTGELFF. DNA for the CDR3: TGTGCCAGCAGTTCGTCAGCGGGGGGGCCCACCGGGGAGCTGTTTTTT.

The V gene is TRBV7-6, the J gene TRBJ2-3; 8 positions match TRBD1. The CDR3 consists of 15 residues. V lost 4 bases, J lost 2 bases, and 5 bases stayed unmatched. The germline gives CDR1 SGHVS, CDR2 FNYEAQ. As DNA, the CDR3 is TGTGCCAGCAGCTCGGGACAGGTCTACACAGATACGCAGTATTTT. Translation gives CASSSGQVYTDTQYF. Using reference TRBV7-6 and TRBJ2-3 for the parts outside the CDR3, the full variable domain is GAGVSQSPRYKVTKRGQDVALRCDPISGHVSLYWYRQALGQGPEFLTYFNYEAQQDKSGLPNDRFSAERPEGSISTLTIQRTEQRDSAMYRCASSSGQVYTDTQYFGPGTRLTVL.

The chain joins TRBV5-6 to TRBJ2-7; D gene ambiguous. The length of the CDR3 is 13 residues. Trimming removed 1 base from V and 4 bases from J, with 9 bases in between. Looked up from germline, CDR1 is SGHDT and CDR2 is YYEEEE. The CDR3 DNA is TGTGCCAGCAGCTTGTCGAATGGGTACGAGCAGTACGTC. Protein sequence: CASSLSNGYEQYV.

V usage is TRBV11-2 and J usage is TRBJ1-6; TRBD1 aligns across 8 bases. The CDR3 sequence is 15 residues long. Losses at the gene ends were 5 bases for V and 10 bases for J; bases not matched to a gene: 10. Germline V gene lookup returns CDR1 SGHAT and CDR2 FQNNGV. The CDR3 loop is CASSLLWTGNSPLHF. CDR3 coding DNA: TGTGCCAGCAGCCTCCTCTGGACAGGGAACTCACCCCTCCACTTT.

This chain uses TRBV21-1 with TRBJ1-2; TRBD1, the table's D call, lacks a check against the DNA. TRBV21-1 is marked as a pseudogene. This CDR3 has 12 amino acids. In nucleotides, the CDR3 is TGTGCCAGCAGCAAAGTGGCAGAAGGCTACACCTTC. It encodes CASSKVAEGYTF.

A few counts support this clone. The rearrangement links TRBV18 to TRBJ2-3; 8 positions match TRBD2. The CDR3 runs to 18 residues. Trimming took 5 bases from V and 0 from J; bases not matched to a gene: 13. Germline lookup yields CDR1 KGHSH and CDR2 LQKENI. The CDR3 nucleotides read TGTGCCAGCTCATCCCGAGTAGCGGGGCCTTATAGCACAGATACGCAGTATTTT. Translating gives CASSSRVAGPYSTDTQYF.

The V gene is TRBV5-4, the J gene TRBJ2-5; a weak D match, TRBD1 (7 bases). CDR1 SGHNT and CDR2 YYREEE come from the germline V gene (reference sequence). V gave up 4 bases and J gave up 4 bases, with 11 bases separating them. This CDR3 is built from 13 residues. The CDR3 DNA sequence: TGTGCCAGCAGCCCGGGGGACAGAGAGACCCAGTACTTC. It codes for CASSPGDRETQYF.

The CDR3 region is CASSLLRQGIVLAGGTTTGELFF. Written as DNA, the CDR3 is TGCGCCAGCAGCTTGCTGCGACAGGGCATTGTGCTAGCGGGGGGTACGACCACCGGGGAGCTGTTTTTT. The J gene is TRBJ2-2, the V gene TRBV5-1; 11 positions agree with TRBD2. Trimming took 1 base from V and 4 from J; bases not matched to a gene: 24. Germline V gives CDR1 SGHRS, CDR2 YFSETQ. The CDR3 is made up of 23 amino acids.

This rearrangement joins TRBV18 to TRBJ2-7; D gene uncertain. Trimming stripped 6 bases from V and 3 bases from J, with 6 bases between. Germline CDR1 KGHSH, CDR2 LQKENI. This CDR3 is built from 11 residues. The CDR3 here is CASSADYEQYF. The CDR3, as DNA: TGTGCCAGCTCCGCGGACTACGAGCAGTACTTC.

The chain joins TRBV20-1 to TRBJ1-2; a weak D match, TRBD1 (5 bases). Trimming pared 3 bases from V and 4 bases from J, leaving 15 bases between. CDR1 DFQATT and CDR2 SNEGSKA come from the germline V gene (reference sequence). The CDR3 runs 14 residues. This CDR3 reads CSASLPGVTYGYTF. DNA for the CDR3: TGCAGTGCTAGTTTACCGGGGGTTACCTATGGCTACACCTTC.

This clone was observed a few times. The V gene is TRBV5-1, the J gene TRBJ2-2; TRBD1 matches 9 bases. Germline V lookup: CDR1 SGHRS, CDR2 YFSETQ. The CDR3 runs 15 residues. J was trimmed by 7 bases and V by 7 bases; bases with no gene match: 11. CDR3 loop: CASRTGTGTFGELFF. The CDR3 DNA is TGCGCCAGCCGTACCGGGACAGGGACTTTCGGGGAGCTGTTTTTT.

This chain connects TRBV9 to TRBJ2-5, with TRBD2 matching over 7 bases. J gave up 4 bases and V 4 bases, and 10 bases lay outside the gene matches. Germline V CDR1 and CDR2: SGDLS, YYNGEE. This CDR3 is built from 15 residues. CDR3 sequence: CASSPCRGGRETQYF. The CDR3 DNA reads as TGTGCCAGCAGCCCCTGCCGCGGGGGACGAGAGACCCAGTACTTC.